This T cell receptor beta chain appears in the sequencing data of a study of blood T cell repertoires in COVID-19. About the research overall: The cDNA or gDNA used as material had been derived from T cells, B-cell-depleted T cells, or PBMCs.

The V and J ends lost 6 bases and 3 bases, in that order; junction bases with no gene match: 4. Germline V gene lookup returns CDR1 LNHDA and CDR2 SQIVND (reference sequence). The CDR3 length is 13 residues. Sequenced by immunoSEQ multiplex PCR; TCRdb stores in-frame clones only, minus some. Of thousands of clones listed, approximately 88% were seen once; the top ten hold roughly 13%. This TCR was recovered from a human donor in a cohort sampled during active COVID-19. What was sequenced was peripheral blood. V gene TRBV19 combines with J gene TRBJ2-7, with TRBD1 matching 8 bases. The CDR3 DNA follows: TGTGCCAGTAGGGAAACAGGGGGCTACGAGCAGTACTTC. Its protein is CASRETGGYEQYF.